These 28 T cell receptor beta chains were sequenced from one sample in a study of shared clonotypes between healthy human individuals. Here immunoSEQ multiplex PCR was the method, and the copy in TCRdb shows in-frame clones only, minus some. Here the sample spans around 600,000 clones, about 98% being singletons. Terminally differentiated effector memory CD45RA+ cells were excluded from the naive CD8 cells, which were CD45RO-negative and positively selected for CCR7. Source material: naive CD8+ T cells sorted from blood. Source of these receptors: a man aged 25-45 years in good health.

This chain uses TRBV19 with TRBJ2-1; D is ambiguous. The germline V and J ends were trimmed by 3 bases and 3 bases, with 9 bases remaining between them. The CDR3 is 14 residues long. Germline V gene data show CDR1 as LNHDA and CDR2 as SQIVND (reference sequence). The CDR3 here is CASSIRTNYNEQFF. The CDR3 DNA reads TGTGCCAGTAGTATTCGTACTAACTACAATGAGCAGTTCTTC.

The genes are TRBV11-2 and TRBJ2-7, with TRBD2 matching over 11 bases. Per germline, CDR1 SGHAT and CDR2 FQNNGV. J gave up 3 bases and V 5 bases, and 18 bases lay outside the gene matches. The CDR3 has 19 amino acids. The CDR3 region has the DNA TGTGCCAGCAGCGCTCAAGGATGGGTAGCGGGAGGGCCCCACTACGAGCAGTACTTC. Translating it yields CASSAQGWVAGGPHYEQYF. The full variable domain, rest sourced from reference TRBV11-2 and TRBJ2-7, is EAGVAQSPRYKIIEKRQSVAFWCNPISGHATLYWYQQILGQGPKLLIQFQNNGVVDDSQLPKDRFSAERLKGVDSTLKIQPAKLEDSAVYLCASSAQGWVAGGPHYEQYFGPGTRLTVT.

The chain recombines TRBV21-1 with TRBJ1-5. TRBV21-1 is a documented pseudogene. The CDR3 is 16 amino acids. CDR3 loop: CASSKMRQDSNQPQHF. The CDR3, as DNA: TGTGCCAGCAGCAAAATGCGGCAGGATAGCAATCAGCCCCAGCATTTT.

This sequence joins TRBV9 and TRBJ1-2; D not resolved. In germline, CDR1 is SGDLS, CDR2 YYNGEE. The CDR3 covers 10 residues. V was trimmed by 6 bases and J by 6 bases, leaving 6 bases between them. Here the CDR3 reads CASKRDGYTF. The CDR3 coding sequence is TGTGCCAGCAAAAGGGATGGCTACACCTTC.

V and J are TRBV9 and TRBJ2-3; either TRBD1 or TRBD2 may fit D (5 bases each). The V gene lost 4 bases and the J gene lost 0 bases, with 15 bases spanning the gap. Germline V gene sequence: CDR1 SGDLS, CDR2 YYNGEE. The CDR3 is 16 amino acids. CDR3 DNA: TGTGCCAGCAGCCCCCAAGAGGGGCCTAGCACAGATACGCAGTATTTT. This translates into CASSPQEGPSTDTQYF.

The chain recombines TRBV9 with TRBJ2-1, with D unresolved. The germline V gene has CDR1 SGDLS and CDR2 YYNGEE. CDR3 length: 14 residues. The V and J ends lost 0 bases and 9 bases respectively, with 13 bases between them. The CDR3, as DNA: TGTGCCAGCAGCGTAGACCCCGTCAGTACTGAGCAGTTCTTC. Protein product: CASSVDPVSTEQFF. The full variable domain, in which reference TRBV9 and TRBJ2-1 provide the parts outside the CDR3, is DSGVTQTPKHLITATGQRVTLRCSPRSGDLSVYWYQQSLDQGLQFLIQYYNGEERAKGNILERFSAQQFPDLHSELNLSSLELGDSALYFCASSVDPVSTEQFFGPGTRLTVL.

This chain joins TRBV7-9 and TRBJ2-7; tentative D call: TRBD1 (6 bases). CDR1 is SEHNR, CDR2 FQNEAQ, per germline (reference sequence). The CDR3 is 14 residues long. V was clipped by 5 bases and J by 3 bases, with 14 bases between them. The CDR3 sequence: CASSLTGPLYEQYF. The CDR3 DNA reads TGTGCCAGCAGCCTCACAGGGCCTCTCTACGAGCAGTACTTC.

The count of this clone is one. The sample contains more than one DNA sequence encoding this CDR3. The V call is TRBV29-1, the J call TRBJ2-1; 7 positions match TRBD2. This CDR3 has 14 amino acids. Losses at the gene ends were 1 base for V and 3 bases for J; bases not matched to a gene: 3. Per the germline V gene, CDR1 is SQVTM and CDR2 is ANQGSEA. The CDR3 bases are TGCAGCGTTGAAGGGCTAGCGGACTACAATGAGCAGTTCTTC. Encoded protein: CSVEGLADYNEQFF.

The CDR3 region is CASSPLGQSIAGTNEQFF. CDR3 nucleotides: TGTGCCAGCAGCCCCTTGGGACAGTCAATAGCGGGAACTAATGAGCAGTTCTTC. The chain has TRBV7-9 and TRBJ2-1; perhaps TRBD2 as D (8 bases). V was trimmed by 5 bases and J by 7 bases, leaving 27 bases between them. Germline values: CDR1 SEHNR, CDR2 FQNEAQ (reference sequence). The CDR3 has 18 residues.

V usage is TRBV27 and J usage is TRBJ2-2; possibly TRBD1 for D (5 bases). Germline CDR1 reads MNHEY; CDR2 reads SMNVEV (reference sequence). The CDR3 has 17 residues. V lost 7 bases and J lost 2, with 20 bases in between. In DNA form, the CDR3 reads TGTGCCAGCAACCTATTCGACAGATTCAAAAACACCGGGGAGCTGTTTTTT. Residues: CASNLFDRFKNTGELFF.

V usage is TRBV19 and J usage is TRBJ1-5, with a possible D match to TRBD1 (5 bases). The CDR3 is 17 amino acids. The germline V gene has CDR1 LNHDA and CDR2 SQIVND (reference sequence). V lost 0 bases, J lost 0 bases, and 12 bases lay in between. Written as DNA, the CDR3 is TGTGCCAGTAGTATAGACCCGACAGCCTATAGCAATCAGCCCCAGCATTTT. Translation gives CASSIDPTAYSNQPQHF.

The chain has TRBV7-9 and TRBJ1-5; no clear D. Germline lookup yields CDR1 SEHNR and CDR2 FQNEAQ (reference sequence). This CDR3 spans 11 amino acids. Between the trimmed V and J ends, which lost 8 bases and 9 bases, there was a span of 11 bases. CDR3 protein: CASGYLVPQHF. The CDR3 DNA is TGTGCCAGCGGCTACTTGGTGCCCCAGCATTTT.

This clone came up once. In the same sample, other DNA sequences code for this CDR3. J is TRBJ2-7 and V is TRBV11-2, with TRBD1 as a possible D gene (5 bases). Trimming took off 1 base at V and 4 bases at J, with 11 bases between the two ends. The CDR3 extends over 14 amino acids. CDR1 and CDR2 (germline): SGHAT, FQNNGV. CDR3 in amino acids: CASSLGAGLYEQYF. CDR3 bases: TGTGCCAGCAGCTTAGGGGCAGGGTTATACGAGCAGTACTTC.

V is TRBV4-1 and J is TRBJ1-1; D not certain. V was pared by 0 bases and J by 2 bases, with 16 bases between. The CDR3 spans 17 residues. CDR1 and CDR2 from the germline V gene are MGHRA and YSYEKL. Here the CDR3 reads CASSQEAGAGGNTEAFF. In DNA, the CDR3 is TGCGCCAGCAGCCAAGAAGCAGGTGCGGGTGGCAACACTGAAGCTTTCTTT.

The CDR3 DNA sequence: TGCGCCAGCAGCTTACTAGCGGGAGGGCCCACAGATACGCAGTATTTT. It yields the protein CASSLLAGGPTDTQYF. The V and J genes are TRBV5-1 and TRBJ2-3; 13 positions match TRBD2. Trimming cost V 2 bases and J 2 bases; bases outside gene matches: 2. The length of the CDR3 is 16 residues. Germline V gene sequence: CDR1 SGHRS, CDR2 YFSETQ.

The rearrangement uses TRBV5-5 and TRBJ2-5, with 9 positions matching TRBD2. J lost 4 bases, V lost 4 bases, and 8 bases had no gene match. This CDR3 is built from 15 residues. Germline lookup yields CDR1 SGHKS and CDR2 YYEKEE (reference sequence). The CDR3 reads CASSLTGTSPETQYF. The CDR3 coding sequence is TGTGCCAGCAGCCTAACCGGGACTAGCCCAGAGACCCAGTACTTC.

The chain has TRBV19 and TRBJ1-5; the match to TRBD1 covers 8 bases. The CDR3 contains 17 residues. With 3 bases clipped from V and 4 bases from J, the junction kept 11 bases outside the gene matches. Germline V gene lookup returns CDR1 LNHDA and CDR2 SQIVND (reference sequence). The CDR3 region has the DNA TGTGCCAGTAGTATCCAGGGGGCGCGGGTGTGGAATCAGCCCCAGCATTTT. It yields the protein CASSIQGARVWNQPQHF.

The rearrangement links TRBV19 to TRBJ1-1, with a weak D call TRBD1 (6 bases). CDR1 is LNHDA and CDR2 is SQIVND in the germline V gene (reference sequence). V lost 5 bases to trimming and J lost 1 base, with 8 bases between them. The CDR3 runs 13 residues. As DNA, the CDR3 is TGTGCCAGTAGTTGGGGGCCGAACACTGAAGCTTTCTTT. Amino acid sequence: CASSWGPNTEAFF.

V is TRBV7-9 and J is TRBJ1-5, with D uncertain. V was trimmed by 5 bases and J by 2 bases, leaving 10 bases between them. Germline CDR1 reads SEHNR; CDR2 reads FQNEAQ (reference sequence). The CDR3 contains 14 residues. The CDR3 DNA follows: TGTGCCAGCAGCCCGACGGGAGGCAATCAGCCCCAGCATTTT. This codes for CASSPTGGNQPQHF.

The rearrangement links TRBV5-4 to TRBJ2-7; TRBD2 matches 10 bases. Germline assignment: CDR1 SGHNT and CDR2 YYREEE (reference sequence). The CDR3 contains 15 residues. Losses at the gene ends were 0 bases for V and 5 bases for J; bases not matched to a gene: 5. The CDR3 DNA sequence: TGTGCCAGCAGCTTGGTGGGGCTAGCGGGAGACGAGCAGTACTTC. Its translation: CASSLVGLAGDEQYF.

The V gene is TRBV23-1, the J gene TRBJ1-2; tentative D call: TRBD1 (5 bases). TRBV23-1 is designated an ORF whose function remains uncertain. The CDR3 runs 17 residues. The CDR3 here is CAQLGGAAGTSYYGYTF. The CDR3, as DNA: TGCGCGCAATTGGGAGGGGCAGCCGGAACCTCATACTATGGCTACACCTTC.

This clone was seen a single time. The genes are TRBV5-1 and TRBJ2-1; no definite D call. The CDR3 sequence is 16 residues long. CDR1 is SGHRS, CDR2 YFSETQ, per germline. V lost 4 bases and J 1 base, leaving 15 bases between the germline ends. The CDR3 DNA is TGCGCCAGCAGCCCCCCCCAGACTGGGTCCTACAATGAGCAGTTCTTC. Translation gives CASSPPQTGSYNEQFF.

The chain couples TRBV5-1 to TRBJ1-2; 7 nucleotides agree with TRBD1. The V segment lost 7 bases and the J segment 5 bases; nucleotides outside the gene matches: 14. The V gene's germline CDR1 is SGHRS and CDR2 YFSETQ. The CDR3 is 15 amino acids. CDR3 DNA sequence: TGCGCCAGCCGAAGGACAGGCTCAAACTCGTATGGCTACACCTTC. Translation: CASRRTGSNSYGYTF.

The chain couples TRBV11-2 to TRBJ2-1; D is undetermined. CDR1 and CDR2 from the germline V gene are SGHAT and FQNNGV. V dropped 1 base and J dropped 5 bases, with 3 bases sitting between them. The CDR3 extends over 12 amino acids. The chain's CDR3 is CASSLAHNEQFF. As DNA, the CDR3 is TGTGCCAGCAGCTTAGCACACAATGAGCAGTTCTTC.

The J gene is TRBJ2-1, the V gene TRBV2, with 7 nucleotides matching TRBD2. V shed 8 bases and J 8 bases; nucleotides not matched to a gene: 6. This CDR3 spans 12 amino acids. CDR1 and CDR2 (germline): SNHLY, FYNNEI. The CDR3 DNA follows: TGTGCCAGCCGCGGGAGTTCTGATGAGCAGTTCTTC. Translating it yields CASRGSSDEQFF. The full variable domain, rest sourced from reference TRBV2 and TRBJ2-1, is EPEVTQTPSHQVTQMGQEVILRCVPISNHLYFYWYRQILGQKVEFLVSFYNNEISEKSEIFDDQFSVERPDGSNFTLKIRSTKLEDSAMYFCASRGSSDEQFFGPGTRLTVL.

The chain is built from TRBV5-1 and TRBJ1-1; no firm D call. The ends were cut back, 4 bases at V and 2 bases at J, with 12 bases in the middle. Germline V CDR1 and CDR2: SGHRS, YFSETQ. The length of the CDR3 is 14 residues. The CDR3 nucleotides read TGCGCCAGCAGCCCTCGGACGGTTAACACTGAAGCTTTCTTT. Amino acids: CASSPRTVNTEAFF.

The J gene is TRBJ1-2, the V gene TRBV7-9, with 7 bases aligning to TRBD1. The CDR3 runs to 13 residues. J gave up 4 bases and V 5 bases, and 4 bases lay outside the gene matches. The V gene's germline CDR1 is SEHNR and CDR2 FQNEAQ (reference sequence). CDR3 in amino acids: CASSRDRFYGYTF. The CDR3, as DNA: TGTGCCAGCAGCCGGGACAGATTCTATGGCTACACCTTC.

The chain links TRBV27 to TRBJ1-4; D is possibly TRBD1 (5 bases). CDR1 is MNHEY and CDR2 is SMNVEV in the germline V gene (reference sequence). The CDR3 has 14 amino acids. V was pared by 2 bases and J by 7 bases, with 11 bases between. The CDR3 nucleotides are TGTGCCAGCAGTTTAAAGTTGGGGGTTGAAAAACTGTTTTTT. Translating it yields CASSLKLGVEKLFF. Full variable domain (missing parts from reference TRBV27 and TRBJ1-4): EAQVTQNPRYLITVTGKKLTVTCSQNMNHEYMSWYRQDPGLGLRQIYYSMNVEVTDKGDVPEGYKVSRKEKRNFPLILESPSPNQTSLYFCASSLKLGVEKLFFGSGTQLSVL.